A selection of T cell receptor beta chains follows, all from one sample in a study of shared clonotypes between healthy human individuals. Libraries were prepared by immunoSEQ multiplex PCR; TCRdb keeps only in-frame clonotypes and omits some of them. The sample carries about 1.1 million clones, about 72% recorded once. Sequences were obtained from memory CD4+ T cells from PBMCs. These receptors all stem from a man between 18 and 35 years old in good health. Some clones in this sample may be carry-over from other donors' samples. The CDR3 runs from the conserved cysteine through the conserved F or W. A D gene is named only where the DNA matches it firmly. Part of the rows lack a size; the others show once, few, many or a class for expanded clones.

cdr3_length	v_call	clone_size	d_call	j_call	cdr3_nt	cdr3_aa
16	TRBV13	-	TRBD2	TRBJ2-3	TGTGCCAGCAGCTCTGGTGGGACTAGCGGGAGGGATACGCAGTATTTT	CASSSGGTSGRDTQYF
17	TRBV5-1	-	-	TRBJ2-3	TGCGCCAGCAGCTGGGGGGCGGTAGCGGGCTTCACAGATACGCAGTATTTT	CASSWGAVAGFTDTQYF
16	TRBV7-9	-	-	TRBJ1-1	TGTGCCAGCAGCCTCGAGTTGGGGTCCGCTGGGACTGAAGCTTTCTTT	CASSLELGSAGTEAFF
12	TRBV7-9	-	-	TRBJ1-2	TGTGCCAGCAGCTTAGAGGGTAGGGACTACACCTTC	CASSLEGRDYTF
14	TRBV30	-	-	TRBJ1-2	TGCGCCTGGAGAACGCAGGGAGCTAACTATGGCTACACCTTC	CAWRTQGANYGYTF
10	TRBV29-1	few	-	TRBJ1-1	TGCAGCGTTGCTCGGACTGAAGCTTTCTTT	CSVARTEAFF
15	TRBV28	-	TRBD2	TRBJ2-1	TGTGCCAGCAGTCCAGCGGGAGGGCCTCACAATGAGCAGTTCTTC	CASSPAGGPHNEQFF
14	TRBV4-2	-	-	TRBJ2-3	TGTGCCAGCAGCCAAGGGGTCAACACAGATACGCAGTATTTT	CASSQGVNTDTQYF
15	TRBV5-1	-	-	TRBJ2-3	TGCGCCAGCAGCCCTCTGTGGTCGGGAGCAGATACGCAGTATTTT	CASSPLWSGADTQYF
15	TRBV9	-	-	TRBJ1-1	TGTGCCAGCACCGCCTCTGGGCAGGGGAACACTGAAGCTTTCTTT	CASTASGQGNTEAFF
16	TRBV6-5	-	-	TRBJ2-3	TGTGCCAGCAGTTACTCAGGGATAGCGGCCACAGATACGCAGTATTTT	CASSYSGIAATDTQYF